Below are 7 T cell receptor beta chains sequenced from a single sample in a study of T cell repertoires in cytomegalovirus infection. These receptors have no known antigen. From the reads, TCRdb called clonotypes with MiXCR, one entry per CDR3 protein. This repertoire shows roughly 570,000 distinct CDR3 sequences, 40% found once; its top ten account for about 46%. This specimen consisted of cultured PBMCs, obtained from culture after CMV antigen stimulation. These receptors were obtained from a human donor in good health (CMV status not recorded). Some clones in this sample may be carry-over from other donors' samples.

This clonotype has only one observation. The chain uses TRBV4-3 and TRBJ2-1, with 8 bases lining up with TRBD1. Germline assignment: CDR1 LGHNA and CDR2 YSLEER. Trimming cost V 3 bases and J 8 bases; bases outside gene matches: 3. CDR3 length: 13 residues. CDR3 sequence reads: CASSQRTGYEQFF. In DNA form, the CDR3 reads TGCGCCAGCAGCCAGAGGACAGGGTATGAGCAGTTCTTC.

In this sample, this clonotype turned up a few times. Relative to the germline gene, one junction end is altered; a read error may explain this. This chain uses TRBV12-5 with TRBJ1-2; 7 bases map to TRBD1. The germline V gene encodes CDR1 LGHNT and CDR2 FRNRAP. The CDR3 consists of 11 residues. In DNA form, the CDR3 reads TGTGCTAGTGACAGGGGCGGGCCCCTGGCCTTC. As protein: CASDRGGPLAF. The variable domain in full, completed from reference TRBV12-5 and TRBJ1-2, reads DARVTQTPRHKVTEMGQEVTMRCQPILGHNTVFWYRQTMMQGLELLAYFRNRAPLDDSGMPKDRFSAEMPDATLATLKIQPSEPRDSAVYFCASDRGGPLAFGSGTRLTVV.

This clonotype was seen only a few times. The chain is built from TRBV7-9 and TRBJ2-7, with D hard to call. This CDR3 comprises 15 residues. Looked up from germline, CDR1 is SEHNR and CDR2 is FQNEAQ (reference sequence). Trimming removed 5 bases from V and 4 bases from J, with 18 bases in between. The CDR3 region is CASSPLGDFRYEQYF. CDR3 nucleotide sequence: TGTGCCAGCAGCCCGCTAGGAGACTTTCGTTACGAGCAGTACTTC.

The chain recombines TRBV7-9 with TRBJ1-1, with 10 bases lining up with TRBD1. Germline assignment: CDR1 SEHNR and CDR2 FQNEAQ (reference sequence). V gave up 5 bases and J gave up 6 bases; unmatched junction bases: 12. This CDR3 contains 16 residues. The chain's CDR3 is CASSLLQGQGTPEAFF. The CDR3 coding sequence is TGTGCCAGCAGCCTGCTCCAGGGACAGGGGACCCCTGAAGCTTTCTTT.

V usage is TRBV6-2 or TRBV6-3 and J usage is TRBJ2-4; D is uncertain. CDR1 MNHEY and CDR2 SVGEGT come from the germline V gene. V lost 1 base and J lost 13, with 11 bases in between. This CDR3 region has 12 residues. Here the CDR3 reads CASSYFLSRQYF. As DNA, the CDR3 is TGTGCCAGCAGTTACTTCCTCTCCCGCCAGTACTTC.

The CDR3 sequence: CASSNPGGPLAKNIQYF. CDR3 sequence (DNA): TGCGCCAGCAGCAACCCCGGGGGACCGCTAGCCAAAAACATTCAGTACTTC. The V gene is TRBV4-1, the J gene TRBJ2-4; perhaps TRBD2 as D (6 bases). The V end lost 5 bases, the J end lost 0 bases, and 17 bases lay between the germline ends. The CDR3 is made up of 17 amino acids. Germline assignment: CDR1 MGHRA and CDR2 YSYEKL.

The chain has TRBV19 and TRBJ1-5; TRBD1 matches at 8 bases. The ends lost 4 bases at V and 6 bases at J; junction bases unmatched: 5. The CDR3 is 14 residues long. CDR1 and CDR2 from the germline V gene are LNHDA and SQIVND (reference sequence). The CDR3 sequence: CASSTQGAGQPQHF. DNA for the CDR3: TGTGCCAGTAGTACGCAGGGGGCAGGTCAGCCCCAGCATTTT.